This T cell receptor (beta chain) was recovered during a study of stem cell transplantation in POMP-related autoinflammatory disease. Study overall: Hypothesis: faulty thymoproteasomes impair CD8+ T-cell selection, skewing TRB repertoires.

Germline V gene sequence: CDR1 SGHKS, CDR2 YYEKEE (reference sequence). Trimming took off 5 bases at V and 0 bases at J, with 14 bases between the two ends. The CDR3 is made up of 15 amino acids. Some clones are missing from TCRdb's copy, which holds only in-frame ones; the method was immunoSEQ multiplex PCR. The sample lists around 32,000 clones; roughly 88% were seen once. This chain connects TRBV5-5 to TRBJ1-1, with D uncertain. The sample consisted of CD4+ T cells from PBMCs, taken before stem cell transplantation. The receptor was derived from a human donor with POMP-related autoinflammation and immune dysregulation (PRAID). In nucleotides, the CDR3 is TGTGCCAGCAGTCAAATTCAGGCGATGAACACTGAAGCTTTCTTT. The encoded protein is CASSQIQAMNTEAFF.